One and the same sample provided the 12 T cell receptor beta chains below, sequenced in a study of cytomegalovirus exposure and HLA in healthy donors. Researchers ran the PCR with 60 Vbeta and 13 Jbeta primers. Sequencing was performed with immunoSEQ multiplex PCR; in TCRdb, only in-frame clones are kept and a portion is missing. In the table there are about 220,000 clones, about 80% of which are singletons. Sample: PBMCs. Receptors originate from a man aged 35-49 years in good health and CMV-seropositive.

CDR3 amino acids: CASSVQGTEMETQYF. CDR3 in DNA: TGCGCCAGCAGCGTACAGGGGACGGAGATGGAGACCCAGTACTTC. This chain joins TRBV5-1 and TRBJ2-5, with 7 bases lining up with TRBD1. J lost 5 bases, V lost 4 bases, and 11 bases had no gene match. This CDR3 has 15 amino acids. Germline loops: CDR1 SGHRS, CDR2 YFSETQ.

V usage is TRBV4-1 and J usage is TRBJ2-1; D uncertain. Per the germline V gene, CDR1 is MGHRA and CDR2 is YSYEKL. The CDR3 sequence is 16 residues long. Trimming cost V 1 base and J 7 bases, with 17 bases left between them. CDR3 in amino acids: CASSQGPTELMNEQFF. The CDR3, as DNA: TGCGCCAGCAGCCAAGGCCCGACGGAGCTAATGAATGAGCAGTTCTTC.

The rearrangement joins TRBV5-4 to TRBJ1-2; 8 nucleotides align to TRBD1. The CDR3 spans 13 residues. Germline V gene sequence: CDR1 SGHNT, CDR2 YYREEE (reference sequence). The trim removed 2 bases at V and 8 bases at J, leaving 5 bases unmatched. In DNA, the CDR3 is TGTGCCAGCAGCTTTCAGGGGGCGGGGGGCTACACCTTC. It translates to CASSFQGAGGYTF.

The rearrangement links TRBV19 to TRBJ2-1, with TRBD2 as a possible D gene (6 bases). Germline CDR1 and CDR2: LNHDA and SQIVND (reference sequence). Trimming took 1 base from V and 10 from J, leaving 11 bases between them. The CDR3 is 13 residues long. CDR3 sequence (DNA): TGTGCCAGTAGTATAGTTCGACTAGGGGAGCAGTTCTTC. Its translation: CASSIVRLGEQFF.

This chain connects TRBV5-1 to TRBJ1-5; TRBD1 is a possible D gene (5 bases). The CDR3 length is 17 residues. Germline V lookup: CDR1 SGHRS, CDR2 YFSETQ. V lost 0 bases, J lost 2 bases, and 15 bases lay in between. The CDR3 protein is CASSLGVSGEGNQPQHF. CDR3 nucleotide sequence: TGCGCCAGCAGCTTGGGGGTATCGGGGGAGGGCAATCAGCCCCAGCATTTT.

The gene calls are TRBV6-6 and TRBJ2-5, with TRBD1 identical over 7 bases. This CDR3 has 15 amino acids. Germline V gene lookup returns CDR1 MNHNY and CDR2 SVGAGI (reference sequence). With 2 bases clipped from V and 5 bases from J, the junction kept 8 bases outside the gene matches. CDR3 residues: CASSYSRQGVETQYF. The DNA of the CDR3 is TGTGCCAGCAGTTACAGCCGACAGGGAGTGGAGACCCAGTACTTC.

The V and J genes are TRBV27 and TRBJ2-1, with TRBD2 matching over 9 bases. The CDR3 is 14 residues long. Losses at the gene ends were 4 bases for V and 9 bases for J; bases not matched to a gene: 7. In germline, CDR1 is MNHEY, CDR2 SMNVEV (reference sequence). CDR3 in DNA: TGTGCCAGCAGTTCAGGGACTAGCCTTAGTGAGCAGTTCTTC. It yields the protein CASSSGTSLSEQFF.

This clone came up once. A read error may account for a junction end that differs from germline. The chain couples TRBV7-7 to TRBJ2-3; the D is unclear. Germline-derived CDR1 and CDR2 are SSHAT and FNYEAQ (reference sequence). This CDR3 has 15 residues. CDR3 in amino acids: CASSLALGGTDTQYF. The CDR3 DNA reads as TGTGCTAGCAGCTTAGCCCTCGGTGGCACAGATACGCAGTATTTT.

V gene TRBV18 combines with J gene TRBJ2-5; 8 bases align to TRBD1. CDR1 is KGHSH and CDR2 is LQKENI in the germline V gene. V lost 1 base, J lost 0 bases, and 4 bases stayed unmatched. CDR3 length equals 16 residues. The CDR3 DNA reads TGTGCCAGCTCACCACGGACAGGGCGGTACCAAGAGACCCAGTACTTC. Translation gives CASSPRTGRYQETQYF.

The gene calls are TRBV5-1 and TRBJ2-3; 8 nucleotides align to TRBD2. Unmatched junction bases numbered 6, after V lost 0 bases and J lost 3 bases. Germline V gives CDR1 SGHRS, CDR2 YFSETQ. CDR3 size: 16 residues. This chain's CDR3 is CASSLEGPGGTDTQYF. The DNA of the CDR3 is TGCGCCAGCAGCTTGGAGGGACCGGGAGGGACAGATACGCAGTATTTT.

The chain employs TRBV27 and TRBJ1-2; TRBD1 aligns across 9 bases. J lost 3 bases, V lost 5 bases, and 7 bases had no gene match. Germline V gene lookup returns CDR1 MNHEY and CDR2 SMNVEV (reference sequence). This CDR3 has 15 amino acids. CDR3: CASSLRGQGDYGYTF. CDR3 nucleotides: TGTGCCAGCAGTCTGAGGGGACAGGGTGACTATGGCTACACCTTC.

The chain carries TRBV19 and TRBJ1-2; 7 bases are shared with TRBD1. Germline V gene data show CDR1 as LNHDA and CDR2 as SQIVND (reference sequence). J lost 1 base, V lost 5 bases, and 4 bases had no gene match. There are 14 residues in the CDR3. CDR3 sequence (DNA): TGTGCCAGTAGTTTGACAGGGATTAACTATGGCTACACCTTC. This gives the protein CASSLTGINYGYTF.